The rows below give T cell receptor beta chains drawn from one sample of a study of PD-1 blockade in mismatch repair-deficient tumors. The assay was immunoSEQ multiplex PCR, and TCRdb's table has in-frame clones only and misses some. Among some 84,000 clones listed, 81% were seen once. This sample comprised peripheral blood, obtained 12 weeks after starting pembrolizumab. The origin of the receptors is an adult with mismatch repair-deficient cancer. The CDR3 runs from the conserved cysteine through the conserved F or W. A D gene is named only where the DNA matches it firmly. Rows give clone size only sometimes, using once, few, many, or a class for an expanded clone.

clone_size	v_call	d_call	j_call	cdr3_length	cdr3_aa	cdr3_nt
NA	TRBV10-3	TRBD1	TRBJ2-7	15	CAIRSQGAVSYEQYF	TGTGCCATCAGATCACAGGGGGCCGTTTCCTACGAGCAGTACTTC
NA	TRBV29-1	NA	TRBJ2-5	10	CSGRLETQYF	TGCAGCGGGAGGTTAGAGACCCAGTACTTC
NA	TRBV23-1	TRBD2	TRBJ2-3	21	CASSQSKSSGTSGRVSDTQYF	TGCGCCAGCAGTCAATCCAAATCGTCCGGGACTAGCGGGAGAGTCTCGGATACGCAGTATTTT
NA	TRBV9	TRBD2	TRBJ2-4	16	CASSEGTSGAKNIQYF	TGTGCCAGCAGCGAGGGGACTAGCGGAGCCAAAAACATTCAGTACTTC
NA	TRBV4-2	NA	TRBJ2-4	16	CASSQVAGALKNIQYF	TGTGCCAGCAGCCAAGTTGCGGGCGCGCTCAAAAACATTCAGTACTTC
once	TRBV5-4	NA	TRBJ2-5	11	CALRGKETQYF	TGTGCCTTGCGGGGTAAAGAGACCCAGTACTTC
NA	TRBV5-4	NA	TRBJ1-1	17	CASSMPPGPPANTEAFF	TGTGCCAGCAGCATGCCTCCAGGGCCTCCCGCGAACACTGAAGCTTTCTTT
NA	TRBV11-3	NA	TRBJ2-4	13	CASSLGPLDIQYF	TGTGCCAGCAGCTTAGGGCCCCTTGACATTCAGTACTTC
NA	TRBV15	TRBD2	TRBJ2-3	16	CATSASLAGEADTQYF	TGTGCCACCAGCGCCTCACTAGCGGGAGAGGCAGATACGCAGTATTTT
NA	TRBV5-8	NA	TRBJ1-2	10	CATGDYGYTF	TGTGCCACAGGGGATTATGGCTACACCTTC
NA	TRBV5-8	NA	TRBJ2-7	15	CASSARDPRVGEQYF	TGTGCCAGCAGCGCCCGGGACCCACGTGTCGGCGAGCAGTACTTC
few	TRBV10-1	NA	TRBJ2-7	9	CASSHPQYF	TGCGCCAGCAGCCACCCCCAGTACTTC
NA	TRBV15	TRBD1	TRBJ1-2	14	CATSGAGQGYGYTF	TGTGCCACCAGCGGCGCGGGACAGGGCTATGGCTACACCTTC
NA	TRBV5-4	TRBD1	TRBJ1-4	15	CASSRTGGQGEKLFF	TGTGCCAGCAGCCGGACAGGGGGCCAGGGTGAAAAACTGTTTTTT
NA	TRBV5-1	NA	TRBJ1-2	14	CASSPTGANYGYTF	TGCGCCAGCAGCCCGACGGGGGCTAACTATGGCTACACCTTC
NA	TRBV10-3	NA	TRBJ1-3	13	CAIGENSGNTIYF	TGTGCCATCGGGGAGAACTCTGGAAACACCATATATTTT
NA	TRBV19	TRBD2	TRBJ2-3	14	CASSSSGMTDTQYF	TGTGCCAGTAGTTCCAGCGGGATGACAGATACGCAGTATTTT
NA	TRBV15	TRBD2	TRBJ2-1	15	CATSTRLAGRGEQFF	TGTGCCACCAGCACTAGACTAGCGGGGAGGGGTGAGCAGTTCTTC
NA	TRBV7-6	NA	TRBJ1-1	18	CASSLRGSGAGVNTEAFF	TGTGCCAGCAGCTTGAGGGGGTCTGGGGCAGGGGTGAACACTGAAGCTTTCTTT
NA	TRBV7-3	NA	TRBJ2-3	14	CASSTVGGADTQYF	TGTGCCAGCAGTACGGTTGGGGGAGCAGATACGCAGTATTTT
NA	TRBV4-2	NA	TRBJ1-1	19	CASSQTGIIISGRNTEAFF	TGTGCCAGCAGCCAAACCGGGATAATCATTTCGGGCCGGAACACTGAAGCTTTCTTT
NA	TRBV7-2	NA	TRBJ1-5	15	CASSQDGNSNQPQHF	TGTGCCAGCAGCCAGGACGGAAATAGCAATCAGCCCCAGCATTTT
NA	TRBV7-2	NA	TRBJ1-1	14	CASSPRPENTEAFF	TGTGCCAGCAGCCCCCGCCCAGAGAACACTGAAGCTTTCTTT
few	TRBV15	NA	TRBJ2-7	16	CATSRGLTGWSDEQYF	TGTGCCACCAGCAGAGGCTTGACGGGATGGTCGGACGAGCAGTACTTC
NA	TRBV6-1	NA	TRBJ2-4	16	CASSEAGVLAKNIQYF	TGTGCCAGCAGTGAAGCAGGGGTACTAGCCAAAAACATTCAGTACTTC
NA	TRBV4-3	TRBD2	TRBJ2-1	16	CASSQDTAGGRSEQFF	TGCGCCAGCAGCCAAGATACGGCGGGAGGTCGGAGTGAGCAGTTCTTC
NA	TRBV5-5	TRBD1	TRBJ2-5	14	CASSAWTGQETQYF	TGTGCCAGCAGCGCGTGGACAGGCCAAGAGACCCAGTACTTC
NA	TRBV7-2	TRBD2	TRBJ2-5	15	CASSFSGRHQETQYF	TGTGCCAGCAGCTTTAGCGGGAGGCACCAAGAGACCCAGTACTTC
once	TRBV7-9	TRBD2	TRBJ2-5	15	CASSPGTSGIETQYF	TGTGCCAGCAGCCCAGGGACTAGCGGGATTGAGACCCAGTACTTC
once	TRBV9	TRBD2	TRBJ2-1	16	CASSGGTSGSTDEQFF	TGTGCCAGCAGCGGGGGGACTAGCGGGAGTACGGATGAGCAGTTCTTC
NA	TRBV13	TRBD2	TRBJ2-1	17	CASSLPGTSGSQYEQFF	TGTGCCAGCAGCCTTCCCGGGACTAGCGGGAGTCAATATGAGCAGTTCTTC
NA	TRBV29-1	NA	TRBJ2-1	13	CSVGLAADNEQFF	TGCAGCGTGGGTTTAGCGGCAGACAATGAGCAGTTCTTC
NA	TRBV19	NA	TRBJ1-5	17	CASRSTDRLGGNQPQHF	TGTGCCAGTAGAAGTACCGACAGGCTTGGCGGCAATCAGCCCCAGCATTTT
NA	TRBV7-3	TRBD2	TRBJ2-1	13	CASSPSGSNEQFF	TGTGCCAGCAGCCCCAGCGGGAGCAATGAGCAGTTCTTC
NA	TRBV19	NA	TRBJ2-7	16	CASSIGFPTGSYEQYF	TGTGCCAGTAGTATAGGGTTCCCGACAGGATCCTACGAGCAGTACTTC
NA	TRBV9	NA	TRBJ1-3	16	CASSVGQMASGNTIYF	TGTGCCAGCAGCGTAGGCCAGATGGCCTCTGGAAACACCATATATTTT
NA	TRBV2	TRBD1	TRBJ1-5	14	CASMSDRGNQPQHF	TGTGCCAGCATGTCGGACAGGGGGAATCAGCCCCAGCATTTT
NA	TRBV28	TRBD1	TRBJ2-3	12	CASSQRGQKMYF	TGTGCCAGCAGCCAAAGGGGGCAGAAAATGTATTTT
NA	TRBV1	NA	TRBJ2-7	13	CTSSRGTKYEQYF	TGCACCAGCAGCCGCGGGACTAAATACGAGCAGTACTTC
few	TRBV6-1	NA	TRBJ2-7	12	CASSQTGTEQYF	TGTGCCAGCAGTCAAACAGGGACGGAGCAGTACTTC
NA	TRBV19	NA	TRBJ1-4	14	CASSISPLNEKLFF	TGTGCCAGTAGTATTAGCCCGCTTAATGAAAAACTGTTTTTT